This T cell receptor beta chain was sequenced for a study of CD8 T cell repertoires and HIV-1 epitope variants. In the study overall: Controls were a CMV, EBV and flu peptide pool, Ebola AY9 negative control, and no-peptide well. IL-2, IL-7 and IL-15 were added on days 3 and 7 of approximately 10-day cultures. An uncultured baseline aliquot held 1M T cells.

About this clone: The target antigen is unknown.

Survey-depth immunoSEQ sequencing covered TCR beta CDR3 regions. Generated by immunoSEQ multiplex PCR, the TCRdb table keeps only in-frame clones and is missing some. The data show 4,500 to 5,000 clones, about 70% seen once. The specimen sequenced was cultured CD8+ T cells derived from PBMCs. The TCR comes from a male donor with HIV.

The CDR3 bases are TGTGCCAGCAGTGGGACAGGTCCAGAAGGTTCACCCCTCCACTTT. It specifies CASSGTGPEGSPLHF. The chain joins TRBV6-5 to TRBJ1-6, with 8 bases fitting TRBD1. From germline, CDR1 is MNHEY and CDR2 SVGAGI. With V trimmed by 5 bases and J by 9 bases, 9 bases remained unmatched. This CDR3 spans 15 amino acids.